Below, 21 T cell receptor beta chains from the same sample are listed, as sequenced in a study of shared clonotypes between healthy human individuals. Data came from immunoSEQ multiplex PCR; TCRdb stores just in-frame clones and leaves some out. The table lists fewer than 200,000 clones, about 66% of them singletons, with 10% in the top ten. Sequencing was done on a sample of memory CD4+ T cells sorted from blood. Subset specified: CD45RA-negative fraction. The origin of the receptors is a man aged 25-40 years in good health.

The genes are TRBV6-6 and TRBJ2-1; D uncertain. V was clipped by 4 bases and J by 7 bases, with 8 bases between them. The CDR3 loop spans 12 amino acids. The germline gives CDR1 MNHNY, CDR2 SVGAGI (reference sequence). The CDR3 DNA reads as TGTGCCAGCAGTTTGGGCTCTAATGAGCAGTTCTTC. Its protein product is CASSLGSNEQFF.

Ten or more counts support this clone. The chain links TRBV7-8 to TRBJ1-5, with 7 bases lining up with TRBD1. Unmatched junction bases numbered 9, after V lost 5 bases and J lost 5 bases. The germline gives CDR1 SGHVS, CDR2 FQNEAQ. The CDR3 runs to 15 residues. The CDR3 DNA is TGTGCCAGCAGCCCCATTGACAGGGATCATCAGCCCCAGCATTTT. Translation: CASSPIDRDHQPQHF.

The chain combines TRBV18 with TRBJ2-5, with D tentatively TRBD1 (5 bases). The CDR3 consists of 15 residues. Germline CDR1 and CDR2: KGHSH and LQKENI. V lost 5 bases and J 4 bases, leaving 17 bases between the germline ends. For the CDR3, the DNA is TGTGCCAGCTCAGTGAACAAGGGGCCGGGAGAGACCCAGTACTTC. It yields the protein CASSVNKGPGETQYF. The complete variable domain, with remaining parts taken from reference TRBV18 and TRBJ2-5, reads NAGVMQNPRHLVRRRGQEARLRCSPMKGHSHVYWYRQLPEEGLKFMVYLQKENIIDESGMPKERFSAEFPKEGPSILRIQQVVRGDSAAYFCASSVNKGPGETQYFGPGTRLLVL.

The V and J genes are TRBV9 and TRBJ2-6; a weak D match, TRBD1 (7 bases). The germline V gene has CDR1 SGDLS and CDR2 YYNGEE. The CDR3 has 16 residues. Trimming took off 4 bases at V and 4 bases at J, with 15 bases between the two ends. The CDR3 sequence is CASSPRQGGGANVLTF. For the CDR3, the DNA is TGTGCCAGCAGCCCCCGGCAGGGGGGAGGGGCCAACGTCCTGACTTTC. Full variable domain (rest looked up from reference TRBV9 and TRBJ2-6): DSGVTQTPKHLITATGQRVTLRCSPRSGDLSVYWYQQSLDQGLQFLIQYYNGEERAKGNILERFSAQQFPDLHSELNLSSLELGDSALYFCASSPRQGGGANVLTFGAGSRLTVL.

This clone was detected a few times. The CDR3 DNA is TGCGCCAGCAGTGCCCGCGGATTAGGCATGATAGAAGCCAAAAACATTCAGTACTTC. It yields the protein CASSARGLGMIEAKNIQYF. The chain employs TRBV10-2 and TRBJ2-4; no clear D. Trimming left V 4 bases short and J 0 bases short, with 22 bases between. CDR1 and CDR2 from the germline V gene are WSHSY and SAAADI. CDR3 length: 19 residues.

The V and J genes are TRBV7-8 and TRBJ2-7; D gene uncertain. The CDR3 sequence is 15 residues long. Germline CDR1 SGHVS, CDR2 FQNEAQ. V was pared by 5 bases and J by 2 bases, with 16 bases between. The CDR3 nucleotides are TGTGCCAGCAGCCCGAACAGACTGAAAGCCTACGAGCAGTACTTC. Its translation: CASSPNRLKAYEQYF.

This clone was seen only a few times. The chain employs TRBV18 and TRBJ2-3, with 9 positions matching TRBD2. The germline V gene encodes CDR1 KGHSH and CDR2 LQKENI. The CDR3 covers 16 residues. With V trimmed by 4 bases and J by 4 bases, 9 bases remained unmatched. The CDR3 loop reads CASSLLSGRRADTQYF. In DNA form, the CDR3 reads TGTGCCAGCTCACTTCTAAGCGGGAGGCGGGCAGATACGCAGTATTTT.

This clone was counted a single time. The rearrangement uses TRBV27 and TRBJ2-1; D perhaps matches TRBD2 (6 bases). The V and J ends lost 6 bases and 5 bases respectively, with 14 bases between them. In germline, CDR1 is MNHEY, CDR2 SMNVEV (reference sequence). CDR3 length: 14 amino acids. CDR3 residues: CASSPWRDDNEQFF. The DNA of the CDR3 is TGTGCCAGCAGCCCGTGGCGGGACGACAATGAGCAGTTCTTC.

The chain employs TRBV6-6 and TRBJ2-1; D is uncertain. Germline values: CDR1 MNHNY, CDR2 SVGAGI (reference sequence). The CDR3 runs 11 residues. Trimming pared 5 bases from V and 10 bases from J, leaving 9 bases between. In DNA form, the CDR3 reads TGTGCCAGCAGTGAACCGGAGGAGCAGTTCTTC. It is translated as CASSEPEEQFF.

This clone was found once. V is TRBV7-2 and J is TRBJ2-7, with TRBD1 identical over 9 bases. V lost 6 bases, J lost 4 bases, and 7 bases stayed unmatched. CDR1 and CDR2 from the germline V gene are SGHTA and FQGNSA. The CDR3 is 14 residues long. The CDR3 coding sequence is TGTGCCAGCAGTCCCACAGGGGGCGGGTACGAGCAGTACTTC. It translates to CASSPTGGGYEQYF.

The chain has TRBV6-4 and TRBJ1-2; TRBD1 aligns across 8 bases. J lost 8 bases, V lost 5 bases, and 10 bases had no gene match. The CDR3 spans 14 residues. Per germline, CDR1 MRHNA and CDR2 SNTAGT. CDR3 DNA: TGTGCCAGCAGTCCGGACAGGGCAGGTGGAGGCTACACCTTC. Its protein is CASSPDRAGGGYTF.

V is TRBV11-2 and J is TRBJ2-7, with 9 bases identical to TRBD2. Germline CDR1 SGHAT, CDR2 FQNNGV. Trimming took 0 bases from V and 3 from J; bases not matched to a gene: 3. The CDR3 covers 15 residues. For the CDR3, the DNA is TGTGCCAGCAGCTTAGATGCGGGAGGGTTCTACGAGCAGTACTTC. It codes for CASSLDAGGFYEQYF. Variable domain in full (rest from reference TRBV11-2 and TRBJ2-7): EAGVAQSPRYKIIEKRQSVAFWCNPISGHATLYWYQQILGQGPKLLIQFQNNGVVDDSQLPKDRFSAERLKGVDSTLKIQPAKLEDSAVYLCASSLDAGGFYEQYFGPGTRLTVT.

This clone has ten or more counts. The V call is TRBV5-1, the J call TRBJ1-2; D is undetermined. V was pared by 4 bases and J by 4 bases, with 14 bases between. Germline CDR1 SGHRS, CDR2 YFSETQ. CDR3 length equals 14 residues. The CDR3 loop reads CASSPPTTTYGYTF. In DNA, the CDR3 is TGCGCCAGCAGCCCGCCGACGACCACCTATGGCTACACCTTC.

CDR3 nucleotides: TGTGCCAGCAGCGCGACAGGGTTTTCCGAGCAGTACTTC. Encoded protein: CASSATGFSEQYF. The chain employs TRBV9 and TRBJ2-7, with 7 bases identical to TRBD1. Germline V gene lookup returns CDR1 SGDLS and CDR2 YYNGEE. This CDR3 is 13 amino acids long. The V segment lost 3 bases and the J segment 6 bases; nucleotides outside the gene matches: 6.

This clone appeared once. V and J are TRBV19 and TRBJ1-1; tentative D call: TRBD1 (6 bases). V shed 5 bases and J shed 1 base, with 8 bases lying between them. This CDR3 contains 13 residues. Germline V gene data show CDR1 as LNHDA and CDR2 as SQIVND (reference sequence). The CDR3 DNA sequence: TGTGCCAGTAGTGTACAGGGGAACACTGAAGCTTTCTTT. Protein sequence: CASSVQGNTEAFF.

This chain links TRBV6-5 with TRBJ1-2; D unresolved. Germline V CDR1 and CDR2: MNHEY, SVGAGI. Trimming removed 0 bases from V and 5 bases from J, with 7 bases in between. This CDR3 region has 13 residues. CDR3 in DNA: TGTGCCAGCAGTTACTCCGGGAGATATGGCTACACCTTC. It translates to CASSYSGRYGYTF.

This clone was seen a single time. The junction and the germline gene differ at one end; a read error may be behind it. The gene calls are TRBV18 and TRBJ2-3; D remains unclear. CDR1 KGHSH and CDR2 LQKENI come from the germline V gene. The CDR3 totals 14 residues. For the CDR3, the DNA is TGTGCCAGCTCACCACCGGTCAGCAGAGATACGCAGTATTTT. Translating it yields CASSPPVSRDTQYF.

The chain is built from TRBV2 and TRBJ2-3; 9 nucleotides match TRBD1. The ends lost 5 bases at V and 1 base at J; junction bases unmatched: 4. The CDR3 contains 15 residues. Germline V lookup: CDR1 SNHLY, CDR2 FYNNEI. CDR3 region: CASSLRTGGTDTQYF. For the CDR3, the DNA is TGTGCCAGCAGTTTGAGGACAGGGGGCACAGATACGCAGTATTTT.

This clone appeared a few times. CDR3 protein: CASTDRGGYGYTF. The CDR3 bases are TGTGCCAGCACCGACAGGGGTGGATATGGCTACACCTTC. The V call is TRBV28, the J call TRBJ1-2; 8 bases map to TRBD1. Germline V gene sequence: CDR1 MDHEN, CDR2 SYDVKM. V trimming: 7 bases; J trimming: 5 bases; junction bases outside the gene matches: 6. The CDR3 covers 13 residues.

The rearrangement links TRBV7-9 to TRBJ1-2; D gene unclear. The V gene lost 1 base and the J gene lost 5 bases, with 8 bases spanning the gap. This CDR3 spans 13 amino acids. Looked up from germline, CDR1 is SEHNR and CDR2 is FQNEAQ (reference sequence). CDR3 protein: CASSLENSYGYTF. CDR3 coding DNA: TGTGCCAGCAGCTTAGAAAACTCGTATGGCTACACCTTC.

The chain uses TRBV29-1 and TRBJ1-3; no clear D gene. Germline assignment: CDR1 SQVTM and CDR2 ANQGSEA. CDR3 length: 11 amino acids. V was pared by 5 bases and J by 4 bases, with 6 bases between. CDR3 in amino acids: CSVRQGNTIYF. Here the CDR3 DNA reads TGCAGCGTTCGGCAGGGAAACACCATATATTTT.